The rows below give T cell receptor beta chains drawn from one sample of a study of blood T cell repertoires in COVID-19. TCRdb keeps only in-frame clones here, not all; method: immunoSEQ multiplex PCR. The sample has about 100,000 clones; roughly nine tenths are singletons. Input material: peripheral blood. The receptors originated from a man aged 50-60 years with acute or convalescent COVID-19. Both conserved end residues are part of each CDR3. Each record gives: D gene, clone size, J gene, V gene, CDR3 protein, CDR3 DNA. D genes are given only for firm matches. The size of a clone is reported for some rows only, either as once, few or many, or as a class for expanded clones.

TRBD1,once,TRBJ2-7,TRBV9,CASSVEKGGNTYEQYF,TGTGCCAGCAGCGTAGAGAAAGGGGGCAATACCTACGAGCAGTACTTC
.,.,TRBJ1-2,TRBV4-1,CASSQDSGAVGAYYGYTF,TGCGCCAGCAGCCAAGATTCGGGCGCGGTGGGGGCCTACTATGGCTACACCTTC
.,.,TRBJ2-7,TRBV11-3,CASSPRGYEQYF,TGTGCCAGCAGCCCCCGGGGGTACGAGCAGTACTTC
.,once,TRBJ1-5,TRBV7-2,CASSYNEIGSPLF,TGTGCCAGCAGTTACAACGAAATCGGGAGCCCCCTGTTT
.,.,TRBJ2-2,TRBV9,CASSATGSGYTGELFF,TGTGCCAGCAGCGCCACCGGGAGCGGATACACCGGGGAGCTGTTTTTT
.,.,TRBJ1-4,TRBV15,CATSRGQGNEKLFF,TGTGCCACCAGCAGAGGGCAGGGGAATGAAAAACTGTTTTTT
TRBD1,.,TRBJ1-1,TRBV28,CASSFSGTGYTEAFF,TGTGCCAGCTCTTTCTCGGGGACAGGGTACACTGAAGCTTTCTTT
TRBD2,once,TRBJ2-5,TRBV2,CASNGLAGALWTQYF,TGTGCCAGCAACGGACTAGCGGGGGCCCTTTGGACCCAGTACTTC
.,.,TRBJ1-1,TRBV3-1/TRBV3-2,CASSQVRDTEAFF,TGTGCCAGCAGCCAAGTCAGGGACACTGAAGCTTTCTTT
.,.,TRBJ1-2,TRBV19,CASHSQVPYGYTF,TGTGCCTCCCACTCACAGGTGCCATATGGCTACACCTTC
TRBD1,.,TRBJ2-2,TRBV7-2,CASSPGTGGAGELFF,TGTGCCAGCAGCCCAGGGACAGGGGGAGCCGGGGAGCTGTTTTTT
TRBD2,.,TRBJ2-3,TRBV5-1,CASSGGGVRDTQYF,TGCGCCAGCAGCGGCGGGGGGGTACGAGATACGCAGTATTTT
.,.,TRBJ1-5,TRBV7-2,CASSFGAESNQPQHF,TGTGCCAGCAGCTTTGGGGCTGAAAGCAATCAGCCCCAGCATTTT
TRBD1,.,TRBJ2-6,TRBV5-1,CASSLTGGSSGANVLTF,TGCGCCAGCAGCTTGACAGGGGGGAGCTCTGGGGCCAACGTCCTGACTTTC
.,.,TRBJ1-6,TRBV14,CASTQGLGNSPLHF,TGTGCCAGCACCCAGGGGCTGGGAAATTCACCCCTCCACTTT
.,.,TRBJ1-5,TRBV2,CASSLYLGTNQPQHF,TGTGCCAGCAGTCTCTATTTGGGCACTAATCAGCCCCAGCATTTT
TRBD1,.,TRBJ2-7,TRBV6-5,CASRQSRGLYEQYF,TGTGCCAGCAGACAGTCCAGGGGGCTCTACGAGCAGTACTTC
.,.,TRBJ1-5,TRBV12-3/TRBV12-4,CASSLDSRPPQHF,TGTGCCAGCAGTTTGGACAGCCGGCCGCCCCAGCATTTT
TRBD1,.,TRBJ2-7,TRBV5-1,CASSNNRGSYEQYF,TGCGCCAGCAGCAATAACAGGGGGTCCTACGAGCAGTACTTC
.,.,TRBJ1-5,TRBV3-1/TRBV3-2,CASSQGHQNQPQHF,TGTGCCAGCAGCCAAGGACACCAGAATCAGCCCCAGCATTTT
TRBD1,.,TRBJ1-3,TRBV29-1,CSVAGQGLFYF,TGCAGCGTTGCGGGACAGGGGCTTTTTTATTTT
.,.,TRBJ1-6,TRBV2,CASRPGEGGISSPLHF,TGTGCCAGCCGCCCTGGAGAGGGAGGGATAAGTTCACCCCTCCACTTT
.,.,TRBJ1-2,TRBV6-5,CASSPDIFSTYGYTF,TGTGCCAGCAGTCCAGACATCTTTTCGACCTATGGCTACACCTTC
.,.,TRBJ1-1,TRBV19,CASSIDGGAEAFF,TGTGCCAGTAGTATAGATGGGGGGGCTGAAGCTTTCTTT
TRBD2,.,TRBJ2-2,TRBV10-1,CASSGAGGAANTGELFF,TGCGCCAGCAGTGGAGCGGGGGGCGCCGCGAACACCGGGGAGCTGTTTTTT
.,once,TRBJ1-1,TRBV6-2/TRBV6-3,CASSFSGRVTEAFF,TGTGCCAGCAGCTTCAGCGGGAGGGTCACTGAAGCTTTCTTT
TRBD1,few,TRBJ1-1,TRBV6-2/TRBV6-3,CASSRKRQGNTEAFF,TGTGCCAGCAGCAGAAAGCGACAGGGGAACACTGAAGCTTTCTTT
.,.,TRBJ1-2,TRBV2,CASIQETNYGYTF,TGTGCCAGCATCCAGGAAACTAACTATGGCTACACCTTC
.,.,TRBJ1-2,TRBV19,CASSISPDTLYGYTF,TGTGCCAGTAGTATCAGCCCGGACACGCTCTATGGCTACACCTTC
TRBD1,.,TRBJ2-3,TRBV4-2,CASSQDWARGQDTQYF,TGTGCCAGCAGCCAAGATTGGGCCAGGGGGCAAGATACGCAGTATTTT
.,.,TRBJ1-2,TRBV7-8,CASSRDGGGADGYTF,TGTGCCAGCAGCCGGGATGGGGGGGGCGCGGATGGCTACACCTTC
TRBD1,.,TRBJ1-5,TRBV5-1,CASSAGQGINQPQHF,TGCGCCAGCAGCGCGGGACAGGGCATCAATCAGCCCCAGCATTTT
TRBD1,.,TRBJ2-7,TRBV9,CASSSGQGYEQYF,TGTGCCAGCAGCTCGGGACAGGGCTACGAGCAGTACTTC
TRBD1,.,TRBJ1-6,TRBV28,CASSLSPGQENSPLHF,TGTGCCAGCAGTTTATCCCCGGGACAGGAAAATTCACCCCTCCACTTT
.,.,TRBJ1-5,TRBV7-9,CASSSTSDYSNQPQHF,TGTGCCAGCTCCTCTACCTCTGATTATAGCAATCAGCCCCAGCATTTT
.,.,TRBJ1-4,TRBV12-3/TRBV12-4,CASSFREGEKLFF,TGTGCCAGCAGTTTTAGGGAGGGTGAAAAACTGTTTTTT
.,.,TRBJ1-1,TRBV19,CASSWPQGGTEAFF,TGTGCCAGTAGCTGGCCGCAGGGAGGCACTGAAGCTTTCTTT
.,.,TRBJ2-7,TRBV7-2,CASSLVQGVFEQYF,TGTGCCAGCAGCTTAGTACAGGGTGTATTCGAGCAGTACTTC
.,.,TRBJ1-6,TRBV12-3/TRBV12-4,CASSAGLSIHF,TGTGCCAGCAGTGCGGGACTGTCCATCCACTTT
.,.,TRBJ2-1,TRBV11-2,CASKDRGGGDYNEQFF,TGTGCCAGCAAAGACCGAGGAGGGGGGGACTACAATGAGCAGTTCTTC